A single sample is the source of the 5 T cell receptor beta chains below, sequenced in a study of cytomegalovirus exposure and HLA in healthy donors. Amplification used 60 Vbeta primers and 13 Jbeta primers. Some clones are missing from TCRdb's copy, which holds only in-frame ones; the method was immunoSEQ multiplex PCR. Here the sample spans some 250,000 clones, roughly 80% being singletons. Sequencing was done on a sample of PBMCs. The receptors were sampled from a woman between 40 and 50 years old in good health and CMV-seropositive.

The J gene is TRBJ1-3, the V gene TRBV7-2; maybe TRBD1 (6 bases). The CDR3 is 16 residues long. Germline CDR1 SGHTA, CDR2 FQGNSA. V was pared by 6 bases and J by 4 bases, with 19 bases between. CDR3 nucleotide sequence: TGTGCCAGCAGTCGAACCTCTCCAGGGGCCGGAAACACCATATATTTT. It yields the protein CASSRTSPGAGNTIYF. The whole variable domain, remainder taken from reference TRBV7-2 and TRBJ1-3, is GAGVSQSPSNKVTEKGKDVELRCDPISGHTALYWYRQSLGQGLEFLIYFQGNSAPDKSGLPSDRFSAERTGGSVSTLTIQRTQQEDSAVYLCASSRTSPGAGNTIYFGEGSWLTVV.

This clone was counted a few times. This chain uses TRBV7-9 with TRBJ2-7; 11 bases align to TRBD1. Germline V gives CDR1 SEHNR, CDR2 FQNEAQ (reference sequence). This CDR3 is 16 amino acids long. V trimming: 4 bases; J trimming: 3 bases; junction bases outside the gene matches: 8. The CDR3 coding sequence is TGTGCCAGCAGCTCTACCCCCGGGACAGGGGGCTACGAGCAGTACTTC. Residues: CASSSTPGTGGYEQYF.

Worth noting for this clone: Without the conserved terminal phenylalanine or tryptophan, this CDR3 likely stems from a read error. The chain combines TRBV30 with TRBJ1-3; tentatively, D is TRBD1 (5 bases). CDR1 and CDR2 (germline): GTSNPN, SVGIG (reference sequence). The CDR3 sequence is 15 residues long. Trimming took off 0 bases at V and 0 bases at J, with 9 bases between the two ends. CDR3 residues: CAWSVGVTSGNTIYL. The CDR3 region has the DNA TGTGCCTGGAGTGTAGGGGTTACCTCTGGAAACACCATATATCTT.

The chain is built from TRBV30 and TRBJ2-7, with a tentative D call TRBD2 (5 bases). The CDR3 length is 13 residues. The V end lost 1 base, the J end lost 7 bases, and 14 bases lay between the germline ends. In germline, CDR1 is GTSNPN, CDR2 SVGIG (reference sequence). CDR3 amino acids: CAWSARARGEQYF. CDR3 DNA: TGTGCCTGGAGTGCCCGGGCCCGCGGGGAGCAGTACTTC.

This chain links TRBV27 with TRBJ2-1; D is perhaps TRBD2 (6 bases). The V end was cut by 0 bases, the J end by 4 bases, with 16 bases between. Germline V gene sequence: CDR1 MNHEY, CDR2 SMNVEV (reference sequence). The CDR3 extends over 17 amino acids. This chain's CDR3 is CASSLSQGLRGYNEQFF. CDR3 DNA sequence: TGTGCCAGCAGTTTATCTCAGGGATTGCGGGGTTACAATGAGCAGTTCTTC.